A single sample is the source of the 31 T cell receptor beta chains below, sequenced in a study of blood T cell repertoires in COVID-19. Libraries were prepared by immunoSEQ multiplex PCR; TCRdb keeps only in-frame clonotypes and omits some of them. This table has some 27,000 clones, roughly 87% appearing once. Sequenced sample: peripheral blood. All receptors derive from a human donor in a cohort sampled during active COVID-19. The donor label of this sample is uncertain.

V gene TRBV18 combines with J gene TRBJ1-2; TRBD1 matches 7 bases. This CDR3 spans 14 amino acids. The germline CDR1 and CDR2 sequences are KGHSH and LQKENI. J gave up 3 bases and V 2 bases, and 3 bases lay outside the gene matches. The CDR3 reads CASSPFGQDYGYTF. The CDR3 bases are TGTGCCAGCTCACCATTCGGACAGGACTATGGCTACACCTTC.

The chain couples TRBV29-1 to TRBJ1-1; 8 bases fit TRBD1. This CDR3 has 15 residues. The germline V gene has CDR1 SQVTM and CDR2 ANQGSEA. With V trimmed by 6 bases and J by 0 bases, 9 bases remained unmatched. CDR3 loop: CSVLGTGTLNTEAFF. The CDR3 nucleotides read TGCAGCGTGCTCGGGACAGGCACCCTGAACACTGAAGCTTTCTTT.

This clone was counted between two and nine times. The CDR3 sequence: CASRQGLAGGHEQFF. CDR3 sequence (DNA): TGCGCCAGCAGGCAGGGACTAGCGGGGGGCCATGAGCAGTTCTTC. The chain uses TRBV4-1 and TRBJ2-1; 15 bases match TRBD2. In germline, CDR1 is MGHRA, CDR2 YSYEKL. This CDR3 is built from 15 residues. V lost 6 bases, J lost 8 bases, and 5 bases stayed unmatched.

The chain employs TRBV4-3 and TRBJ2-3, with 8 bases matching TRBD2. Losses at the gene ends were 0 bases for V and 4 bases for J; bases not matched to a gene: 3. The length of the CDR3 is 15 residues. The germline V gene encodes CDR1 LGHNA and CDR2 YSLEER. The CDR3 region is CASSQEYGGADTQYF. DNA of the CDR3: TGCGCCAGCAGCCAAGAATACGGGGGGGCAGATACGCAGTATTTT.

V gene TRBV2 combines with J gene TRBJ2-3; 10 bases fit TRBD1. The germline V gene has CDR1 SNHLY and CDR2 FYNNEI. This CDR3 has 18 amino acids. The V gene end was trimmed by 5 bases and the J gene end by 3 bases; junction bases not matched to a gene: 14. The CDR3 here is CASSLGDRGSSRTDTQYF. As DNA, the CDR3 is TGTGCCAGCAGTTTGGGGGACAGGGGAAGTTCACGGACAGATACGCAGTATTTT.

The chain carries TRBV7-2 and TRBJ2-7; perhaps TRBD2 as D (5 bases). This CDR3 has 14 residues. Trimming stripped 5 bases from V and 5 bases from J, with 16 bases between. CDR1 and CDR2 from the germline V gene are SGHTA and FQGNSA. The CDR3 loop reads CASSRTGGANEQYF. CDR3 nucleotide sequence: TGTGCCAGCAGCCGGACCGGAGGAGCGAACGAGCAGTACTTC.

The chain has TRBV19 and TRBJ1-5; tentatively, D is TRBD1 (5 bases). Germline CDR1 is LNHDA and CDR2 is SQIVND (reference sequence). The germline V and J ends were trimmed by 1 base and 6 bases, with 16 bases remaining between them. CDR3 length: 16 residues. The CDR3 is CASSIGEGREGQPQHF. Written as DNA, the CDR3 is TGTGCCAGTAGTATAGGGGAGGGGCGAGAAGGTCAGCCCCAGCATTTT.

The sample holds a few counts of this clone. The V call is TRBV6-5, the J call TRBJ1-1; weak D call: TRBD1 (5 bases). The V gene lost 6 bases and the J gene lost 1 base, with 12 bases spanning the gap. The CDR3 covers 14 residues. CDR1 MNHEY and CDR2 SVGAGI come from the germline V gene. CDR3 sequence reads: CASRIGQGNTEAFF. In DNA, the CDR3 is TGTGCCAGCAGGATAGGTCAGGGGAACACTGAAGCTTTCTTT.

The chain couples TRBV14 to TRBJ1-2; D is undetermined. Trimming stripped 0 bases from V and 7 bases from J, with 12 bases between. This CDR3 has 14 amino acids. From germline, CDR1 is SGHDN and CDR2 FVKESK. Here the CDR3 DNA reads TGTGCCAGCAGCCAAGAGCGGTTATTGGGTGGCTACACCTTC. Translation: CASSQERLLGGYTF.

The chain's CDR3 is CASSGQGRVIEAFF. The CDR3, as DNA: TGTGCCAGCTCAGGACAGGGGAGGGTTATTGAAGCTTTCTTT. This chain uses TRBV18 with TRBJ1-1, with 9 nucleotides matching TRBD1. V was clipped by 5 bases and J by 7 bases; unmatched bases: 8. Germline V gene sequence: CDR1 KGHSH, CDR2 LQKENI. This CDR3 is built from 14 residues.

This chain uses TRBV11-2 with TRBJ2-5, with TRBD2 identical over 10 bases. Losses at the gene ends were 5 bases for V and 4 bases for J; bases not matched to a gene: 7. The germline CDR1 and CDR2 sequences are SGHAT and FQNNGV. The CDR3 is 15 amino acids. Here the CDR3 reads CASSLSGGKIETQYF. CDR3 DNA sequence: TGTGCCAGCAGCCTTAGCGGGGGGAAGATAGAGACCCAGTACTTC. Filled out from reference TRBV11-2 and TRBJ2-5, the complete variable domain reads EAGVAQSPRYKIIEKRQSVAFWCNPISGHATLYWYQQILGQGPKLLIQFQNNGVVDDSQLPKDRFSAERLKGVDSTLKIQPAKLEDSAVYLCASSLSGGKIETQYFGPGTRLLVL.

J is TRBJ2-1 and V is TRBV19; D may be TRBD2 (5 bases). V dropped 1 base and J dropped 4 bases, with 11 bases sitting between them. Germline V gene lookup returns CDR1 LNHDA and CDR2 SQIVND (reference sequence). CDR3 length: 15 amino acids. The CDR3 nucleotides read TGTGCCAGTAGTATAGCCCCCGGGAATTACAATGAGCAGTTCTTC. As protein: CASSIAPGNYNEQFF.

The chain carries TRBV5-1 and TRBJ1-1; TRBD1 agrees at 8 bases. The CDR3 is 15 residues long. Germline lookup yields CDR1 SGHRS and CDR2 YFSETQ. Trimming took 4 bases from V and 3 from J; bases not matched to a gene: 8. The CDR3: CASSNQGAWDTEAFF. The DNA of the CDR3 is TGCGCCAGCAGCAATCAGGGGGCCTGGGACACTGAAGCTTTCTTT.

The rearrangement joins TRBV9 to TRBJ2-2; 11 bases are a match to TRBD2. The CDR3 loop spans 16 amino acids. Trimming took 4 bases from V and 3 from J; bases not matched to a gene: 5. In germline, CDR1 is SGDLS, CDR2 YYNGEE. CDR3 protein: CASSFSGGVDTGELFF. CDR3 sequence (DNA): TGTGCCAGCAGCTTTAGCGGGGGGGTGGACACCGGGGAGCTGTTTTTT.

This rearrangement joins TRBV7-3 to TRBJ2-1; 9 bases align to TRBD2. CDR3 length: 14 residues. The V gene's germline CDR1 is SGHTA and CDR2 FQGTGA. Trimming removed 6 bases from V and 4 bases from J; junction bases left unmatched: 4. The CDR3 here is CASSRGGAYNEQFF. The CDR3 DNA sequence: TGTGCCAGCAGTCGCGGGGGGGCGTACAATGAGCAGTTCTTC.

The chain joins TRBV5-1 to TRBJ1-1; 7 positions agree with TRBD1. Germline V CDR1 and CDR2: SGHRS, YFSETQ. V lost 4 bases and J lost 0; bases outside the gene matches: 3. The CDR3 is 14 amino acids. In DNA form, the CDR3 reads TGCGCCAGCAGCCCCAGGGGGTTGAACACTGAAGCTTTCTTT. Its translation: CASSPRGLNTEAFF.

Comment on this clone: The same CDR3 can be traced to other DNA sequences in this sample. The V call is TRBV6-1, the J call TRBJ1-3; D gene ambiguous. The germline V and J ends were trimmed by 1 base and 0 bases, with 7 bases remaining between them. The CDR3 length is 15 residues. Germline lookup yields CDR1 MNHNS and CDR2 SASEGT. The DNA of the CDR3 is TGTGCCAGCAGTGAAGATAGAAACTCTGGAAACACCATATATTTT. Its translation: CASSEDRNSGNTIYF.

The chain is built from TRBV12-3 or TRBV12-4 and TRBJ2-6; D unclear. The CDR3 length is 13 residues. Trimming pared 6 bases from V and 3 bases from J, leaving 6 bases between. The DNA for the CDR3 is TGTGCCAGCAGAGCCCTTGGGGCCAACGTCCTGACTTTC. Residues: CASRALGANVLTF.

The chain couples TRBV7-3 to TRBJ1-1; TRBD1 matches at 9 bases. This CDR3 region has 14 residues. Germline CDR1 and CDR2: SGHTA and FQGTGA. Unmatched junction bases numbered 5, after V lost 5 bases and J lost 4 bases. The CDR3: CASSAGTGSTEAFF. The CDR3 DNA sequence: TGTGCCAGCAGCGCCGGGACAGGGTCCACTGAAGCTTTCTTT.

V is TRBV5-1 and J is TRBJ2-7, with TRBD2 identical over 13 bases. The V gene's germline CDR1 is SGHRS and CDR2 YFSETQ. The CDR3 consists of 16 residues. The junction had 12 bases not matched to a gene; V was cut back by 7 bases and J by 5 bases. The CDR3 protein is CASRTSGGTSYNEQYF. CDR3 nucleotide sequence: TGCGCCAGCCGGACTAGCGGGGGAACCTCCTACAACGAGCAGTACTTC.

In its sample, this clone was seen once. This chain joins TRBV7-8 and TRBJ2-7, with D possibly being TRBD1 (6 bases). Germline loops: CDR1 SGHVS, CDR2 FQNEAQ. The CDR3 sequence is 13 residues long. The V end was cut by 3 bases, the J end by 4 bases, with 10 bases between. This CDR3 reads CASSFPDRYEQYF. In DNA, the CDR3 is TGTGCCAGCAGCTTCCCTGACAGGTACGAGCAGTACTTC.

V usage is TRBV7-2 and J usage is TRBJ2-7; 12 bases line up with TRBD2. This CDR3 spans 15 amino acids. The junction had 4 bases not matched to a gene; V was cut back by 4 bases and J by 3 bases. Germline loops: CDR1 SGHTA, CDR2 FQGNSA. The CDR3 nucleotides read TGTGCCAGCAGCTCCATACTAGCGGGGGGCTACGAGCAGTACTTC. The encoded protein is CASSSILAGGYEQYF.

The rearrangement joins TRBV6-6 to TRBJ1-2; D remains ambiguous. Trimming cost V 2 bases and J 4 bases, with 14 bases left between them. The CDR3 length is 15 residues. Germline V gives CDR1 MNHNY, CDR2 SVGAGI (reference sequence). In DNA form, the CDR3 reads TGTGCCAGCAGTTACACGGAGAATCCCGGCTATGGCTACACCTTC. Amino acids: CASSYTENPGYGYTF.

The J gene is TRBJ2-4, the V gene TRBV5-6, with TRBD1 matching 7 bases. Germline V CDR1 and CDR2: SGHDT, YYEEEE. The CDR3 is made up of 15 amino acids. J gave up 8 bases and V 6 bases, and 14 bases lay outside the gene matches. The CDR3 loop reads CASTQGGLGMDIQYF. The DNA of the CDR3 is TGTGCCAGCACCCAAGGGGGCCTAGGGATGGACATTCAGTACTTC. Variable domain in full (rest from reference TRBV5-6 and TRBJ2-4): DAGVTQSPTHLIKTRGQQVTLRCSPKSGHDTVSWYQQALGQGPQFIFQYYEEEERQRGNFPDRFSGHQFPNYSSELNVNALLLGDSALYLCASTQGGLGMDIQYFGAGTRLSVL.

This chain uses TRBV6-5 with TRBJ2-7, with 7 bases matching TRBD2. With 9 bases clipped from V and 2 bases from J, the junction kept 10 bases outside the gene matches. The germline CDR1 and CDR2 sequences are MNHEY and SVGAGI. This CDR3 region has 14 residues. The CDR3 sequence: CASDWGGSAYEQYF. The CDR3 bases are TGTGCCAGTGATTGGGGGGGGTCGGCCTACGAGCAGTACTTC.

This chain uses TRBV6-6 with TRBJ2-2; the D gene is possibly TRBD1 (6 bases). Deletions cut 7 bases from V and 2 bases from J, with 14 bases between. Germline V gene lookup returns CDR1 MNHNY and CDR2 SVGAGI (reference sequence). CDR3 length: 15 amino acids. The CDR3 DNA follows: TGTGCCAGCAACCCCACAGGGATTAACACCGGGGAGCTGTTTTTT. Amino acids: CASNPTGINTGELFF.

The genes are TRBV28 and TRBJ1-2; 9 bases are shared with TRBD1. Per germline, CDR1 MDHEN and CDR2 SYDVKM. The trim removed 4 bases at V and 8 bases at J, leaving 5 bases unmatched. This CDR3 has 13 amino acids. The CDR3 loop is CASSSGQGRGYTF. The CDR3 DNA reads as TGTGCCAGCAGTTCAGGACAGGGGCGCGGCTACACCTTC.

The V call is TRBV15, the J call TRBJ1-2; 9 bases are a match to TRBD1. After removal of 4 bases from V and 6 bases from J, the junction contained 12 bases not matched to a gene. Germline V gene sequence: CDR1 LNHNV, CDR2 YYDKDF (reference sequence). The CDR3 consists of 16 residues. The DNA of the CDR3 is TGTGCCACCAGCACTGGAAGACCGGGACAGGGAGATGGCTACACCTTC. It codes for CATSTGRPGQGDGYTF.

V usage is TRBV7-2 and J usage is TRBJ1-2; D perhaps matches TRBD1 (5 bases). The CDR3 contains 13 residues. CDR1 is SGHTA and CDR2 is FQGNSA in the germline V gene. V lost 3 bases to trimming and J lost 8 bases, with 13 bases between them. CDR3 nucleotides: TGTGCCAGCAGCTTTTCCCAAGGGGCAGGCTACACCTTC. Translating it yields CASSFSQGAGYTF.

The V call is TRBV29-1, the J call TRBJ1-2; D ambiguous. Between the trimmed V and J ends, which lost 1 base and 2 bases, there was a span of 5 bases. The CDR3 totals 12 residues. Germline V gene sequence: CDR1 SQVTM, CDR2 ANQGSEA. The DNA for the CDR3 is TGCAGCGTTGAAGGCAGGAACTATGGCTACACCTTC. Its translation is CSVEGRNYGYTF.

The chain is built from TRBV4-3 and TRBJ1-5; D is perhaps TRBD1 (6 bases). CDR1 and CDR2 from the germline V gene are LGHNA and YSLEER. Trimming shortened V by 1 base and J by 8 bases, and 15 bases separated the two germline ends. The CDR3 runs to 15 residues. CDR3 coding DNA: TGCGCCAGCAGCCAAGCTACAGGGACAAATGAGCCCCAGCATTTT. Its protein is CASSQATGTNEPQHF.